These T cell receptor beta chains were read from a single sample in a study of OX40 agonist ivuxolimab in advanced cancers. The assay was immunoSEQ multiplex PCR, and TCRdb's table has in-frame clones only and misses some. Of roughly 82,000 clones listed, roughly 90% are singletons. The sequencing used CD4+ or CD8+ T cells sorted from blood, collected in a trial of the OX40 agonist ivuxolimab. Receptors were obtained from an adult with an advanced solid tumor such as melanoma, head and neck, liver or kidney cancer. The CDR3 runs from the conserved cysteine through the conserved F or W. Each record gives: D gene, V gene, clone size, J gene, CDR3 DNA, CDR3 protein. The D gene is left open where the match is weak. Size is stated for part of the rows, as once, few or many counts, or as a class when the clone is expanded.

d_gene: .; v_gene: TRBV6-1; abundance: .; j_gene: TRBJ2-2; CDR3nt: TGTGCCAGCAGTGAAGCAGCCGGGGGGCGCACCGGGGAGCTGTTTTTT; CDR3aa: CASSEAAGGRTGELFF
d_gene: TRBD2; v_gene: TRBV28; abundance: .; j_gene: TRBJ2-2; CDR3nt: TGTGCCAGCAGTGCCATGGCGGGAGGACCGAACACCGGGGAGCTGTTTTTT; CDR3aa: CASSAMAGGPNTGELFF
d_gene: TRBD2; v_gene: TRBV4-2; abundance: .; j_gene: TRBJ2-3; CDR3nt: TGTGCCAGCAGCCGCGGTACTAGCGGGGTGACAGATACGCAGTATTTT; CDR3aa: CASSRGTSGVTDTQYF
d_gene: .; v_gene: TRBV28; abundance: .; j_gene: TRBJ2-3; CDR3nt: TGTGCCAGCAGTTCGACAGGCCGAGATACGCAGTATTTT; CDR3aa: CASSSTGRDTQYF
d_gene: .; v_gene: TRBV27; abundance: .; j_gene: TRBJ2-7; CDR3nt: TGTGCCAGCAGTCCACACGCGGGAAGGGGGCCCTACGAGCAGTACTTC; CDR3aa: CASSPHAGRGPYEQYF
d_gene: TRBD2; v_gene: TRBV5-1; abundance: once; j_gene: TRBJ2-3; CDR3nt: TGCGCCAGCAGCTTGGGCCTAGCGGGAGGTACAGATACGCAGTATTTT; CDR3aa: CASSLGLAGGTDTQYF
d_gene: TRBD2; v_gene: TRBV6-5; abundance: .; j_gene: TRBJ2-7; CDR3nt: TGTGCCAGCAGTTACGGGAGGGAAGGTGGCGAGCAGTACTTC; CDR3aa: CASSYGREGGEQYF
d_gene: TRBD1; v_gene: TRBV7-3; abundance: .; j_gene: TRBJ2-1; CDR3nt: TGTGCCAGCAGCCTGGACAGGGAACGGGAGCAGTTCTTC; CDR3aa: CASSLDREREQFF
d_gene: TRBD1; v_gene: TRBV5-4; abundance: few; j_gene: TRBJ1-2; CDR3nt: TGTGCCAGCAGTTCACAGGGGGAGGATGGCTACACCTTC; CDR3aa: CASSSQGEDGYTF
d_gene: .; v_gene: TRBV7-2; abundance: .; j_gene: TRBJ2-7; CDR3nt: TGTGCCAGCAGTAGATTGGGGGAGCAGTACTTC; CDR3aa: CASSRLGEQYF
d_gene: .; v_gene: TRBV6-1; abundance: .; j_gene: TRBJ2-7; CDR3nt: TGTGCCAGCAGTGACCCACCGGGTCGGGGCAGGAGCTCCTACGAGCAGTACTTC; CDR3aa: CASSDPPGRGRSSYEQYF
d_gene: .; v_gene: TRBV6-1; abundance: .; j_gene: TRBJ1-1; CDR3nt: TGTGCCAGCAGTGAACGATCCTGGTTCAACACTGAAGCTTTCTTT; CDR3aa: CASSERSWFNTEAFF
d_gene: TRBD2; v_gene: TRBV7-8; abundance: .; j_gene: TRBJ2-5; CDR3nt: TGTGCCAGCAGCTTAGGACTAGCGGATACAGAGACCCAGTACTTC; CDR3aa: CASSLGLADTETQYF
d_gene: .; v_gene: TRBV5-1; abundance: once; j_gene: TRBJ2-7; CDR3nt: TGCGCCAGCAGCTTGGGCGGACAAGCCTACGAGCAGTACTTC; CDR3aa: CASSLGGQAYEQYF
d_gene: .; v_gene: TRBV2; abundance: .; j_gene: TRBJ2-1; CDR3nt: TGTGCCAGCAGTTCCCAAGGGGATGAGCAGTTCTTC; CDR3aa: CASSSQGDEQFF
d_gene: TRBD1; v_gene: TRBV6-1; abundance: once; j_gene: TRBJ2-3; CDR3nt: TGTGCCAGCAGTGAAGCGCAGGGGGCGACCACAGATACGCAGTATTTT; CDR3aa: CASSEAQGATTDTQYF